This T cell receptor beta chain was found in a study of T cell changes during pregnancy in multiple sclerosis (dated by TCRdb to about 2019). About the study as a whole: The study looked at changes in the T cell repertoire across pregnancy in women with multiple sclerosis.

The germline V gene supplies CDR1 WSHSY and CDR2 SAAADI. Unmatched junction bases come to 5, with V trimmed by 6 bases and J by 3 bases. The CDR3 goes from the cysteine to the phenylalanine over 15 residues. Only the CDR3 DNA is retained, 45 bases long and in frame from the first base. Library method: the immunoSEQ multiplex PCR assay. TCRdb carries this immuneACCESS record with in-frame sequences only. Its versions omit some clonotypes, under half of them owing to an unresolved V gene in the studies checked, with the rest unexplained. This sample gives about 69,000 clones in total; around 90% of them show up just once. 1.4% of the sample comes from the top ten. As concerns this clone: Its specific antigen is unknown. Nothing much larger sits one base from this clone, and base qualities are not available.

The receptor was isolated from a female donor with multiple sclerosis, enrolled in a pregnancy study. Material: peripheral blood, obtained in the third trimester of pregnancy. The rearranged segments are TRBV10-2 and TRBJ2-3, and 11 junction bases match TRBD2. The CDR3 protein sequence reads: CASSLTSGATDTQYF. The bases read TGCGCCAGCAGCCTGACTAGCGGGGCGACAGATACGCAGTATTTT.